This T cell receptor (beta chain) appears in the sequencing data of a study of CD8 T cells in ankylosing spondylitis (dated by TCRdb to about 2017). The study in broad terms: T cell receptor beta repertoires were profiled in healthy donors and ankylosing spondylitis patients so that disease-linked TCR variants could be found. In total, the full study cohort was made up of some 110 healthy donors and 25 to 30 ankylosing spondylitis patients. Peripheral blood was sampled, and synovial fluid was also collected from ankylosing spondylitis patients. Results and caveats for the whole study, not just this receptor: A CD8+ phenotype was shown by the disease-linked clones, which were found at relatively low frequencies in peripheral blood. Some TCR beta motif variants had previously been reported in synovial fluid and blood of reactive arthritis patients, which suggested common disease-initiation mechanisms. A TCR beta motif made up of eight or nine highly homologous amino acid variants appeared to be characteristic of blood from ankylosing spondylitis patients. The disease-linked clones were reported to be significantly enriched in matched synovial fluid samples from ankylosing spondylitis patients.

Trimmed from V: 3 bases; trimmed from J: 4 bases; junction bases lacking a gene match: 5. The germline V gene provides CDR1 MGHRA and CDR2 YSYEKL. From cysteine to phenylalanine, the CDR3 is 16 amino acids long. Here the CDR3 DNA is all that survives: 48 bases in frame from base 1. Sequenced using an Illumina HiSeq 2500. Quantitative 5'-RACE with molecular barcodes was the method used to prepare the TCR beta libraries. In the original analysis: Disease-linked TCR variants were identified with a new computational method built on a probabilistic model of VDJ rearrangement. TCRdb trimmed public reads at Q25 via fastp, called clones via MiXCR and kept in-frame beta chains. Every CDR3 protein is listed once, alongside the most common genes and DNA of its rows. Here the V and J calls rest on TCRdb's processing, not on the authors' analysis. Counted in this sample were around 490,000 distinct CDR3 sequences; less than 6% of them appeared once. The ten top clones hold 3% to 4% of the sample.

This clonotype appeared many times. It lacks a known antigen. There are no base qualities to consult, and no much larger clone falls within one base. Sequencing input: blood, either unsorted or a sorted T cell fraction (not recorded which). The V and J genes are TRBV4-1 and TRBJ2-5, and TRBD2 matches 13 of the central bases. This clonotype was obtained from a male donor with ankylosing spondylitis. Here is the DNA: TGCGCCAGCAGCCACACTAGCGGGAGGGCCGTAGAGACCCAGTACTTC. Translated, this gives CASSHTSGRAVETQYF.